This is a list of T cell receptor beta chains from one sample in a study of cytomegalovirus exposure and HLA in healthy donors. The data were produced by immunoSEQ multiplex PCR, yet TCRdb's version contains in-frame clones alone and is incomplete. The data hold about 110,000 clones, with approximately 70% observed a single time. Material for sequencing was PBMCs. The receptor set was obtained from a man in his thirties or forties in good health and CMV-seropositive. CDR3s include the opening cysteine and the closing phenylalanine or tryptophan. Fields, in order: V gene, clone size, J gene, D gene, CDR3 DNA, CDR3 protein. The D gene is left open where the match is weak. Size tells how often a clone was seen (once, few, many) or the class of an expanded clone, and some rows leave it out.

>TRBV5-5|NA|TRBJ1-5|TRBD1
TGTGCCAGCAGGGGACAGGGGGCACATCAGCCCCAGCATTTT
CASRGQGAHQPQHF
>TRBV27|NA|TRBJ2-6|TRBD1
TGTGCCAGCAGTCTAAAACAGGGGTCTGGGGCCAACGTCCTGACTTTC
CASSLKQGSGANVLTF
>TRBV5-1|NA|TRBJ2-1|NA
TGCGCCAGCAGCTTGGTGGTTTACGGACTCAACAATGAGCAGTTCTTC
CASSLVVYGLNNEQFF
>TRBV28|NA|TRBJ1-6|TRBD1
TGTGCCAGCAGGAAATCGACAGGGGTTTCACCCCTCCACTTT
CASRKSTGVSPLHF
>TRBV5-5|NA|TRBJ2-4|NA
TGTGCCAGCAGCTTGGGCCAGGAGGCAGGGGAGAAAAGAAACATTCAGTACTTC
CASSLGQEAGEKRNIQYF
>TRBV5-6|NA|TRBJ1-4|TRBD1
TGTGCCAGCAGCTTGGGACAGGGGGCGTTCACTAATGAAAAACTGTTTTTT
CASSLGQGAFTNEKLFF
>TRBV12-5|NA|TRBJ2-5|NA
TGTGCTAGTGGTTTGGCGACCCTGGGGAGCCAAGAGACCCAGTACTTC
CASGLATLGSQETQYF
>TRBV7-3|NA|TRBJ1-3|TRBD1
TGTGCCAGCAGCTCGGGGACAGGCTCTGGAAACACCATATATTTT
CASSSGTGSGNTIYF
>TRBV5-1|few|TRBJ2-2|TRBD1
TGCGCCAGCAGCTGGGGACAGGGGAAGACCGGGGAGCTGTTTTTT
CASSWGQGKTGELFF
>TRBV29-1|few|TRBJ1-1|NA
TGCAGCGTTGTCCGGGTAAACACTGAAGCTTTCTTT
CSVVRVNTEAFF
>TRBV5-1|NA|TRBJ2-3|TRBD2
TGCGCCAGCAGCTTGGGGGTAGCGGGGGGCCAAGCAGATACGCAGTATTTT
CASSLGVAGGQADTQYF
>TRBV11-3|few|TRBJ2-1|TRBD2
TGTGCCAGCACCCTAGCGGGAGGGCCCGATGGGGAGCAGTTCTTC
CASTLAGGPDGEQFF
>TRBV19|NA|TRBJ2-1|TRBD1
TGTGCCAGTAGTATAAAGAGGACAGGGGGGTTCAATGAGCAGTTCTTC
CASSIKRTGGFNEQFF
>TRBV19|few|TRBJ1-5|TRBD1
TGTGCCAGTCGACCGACAGGGCTAGGCAATCAGCCCCAGCATTTT
CASRPTGLGNQPQHF
>TRBV7-2|once|TRBJ2-7|NA
TGTGCCAGCAGCATCTTCTACGAGCAGTACTTC
CASSIFYEQYF
>TRBV7-2|NA|TRBJ2-5|TRBD2
TGTGCCAGCACCGTACTAGCGGGGAGCGAGACCCAGTACTTC
CASTVLAGSETQYF
>TRBV5-1|few|TRBJ1-1|TRBD1
TGCGCCAGCAGCGCGACAGGGCGGAAGGCTTTCTTT
CASSATGRKAFF
>TRBV5-4|NA|TRBJ2-1|TRBD1
TGTGCCAGCAAGATCGACAGGGATACCTACAATGAGCAGTTCTTC
CASKIDRDTYNEQFF
>TRBV18|NA|TRBJ1-1|NA
TGTGCCAGCTCACCACCGTGGGAGGGACGTGGAGCTTTCTTT
CASSPPWEGRGAFF
>TRBV19|NA|TRBJ1-2|TRBD1
TGTGCCAGTACCCCGGGACAGCGGCCGTTGTATGGCTACACCTTC
CASTPGQRPLYGYTF
>TRBV28|NA|TRBJ2-5|NA
TGTGCCAGCAGTTTATCCGGGAGAGGGGAAGAGACCCAGTACTTC
CASSLSGRGEETQYF
>TRBV4-3|NA|TRBJ1-1|TRBD1
TGCGCCAGCAGCCAAGCTTGGGACAGCAGTCTGAACACTGAAGCTTTCTTT
CASSQAWDSSLNTEAFF
>TRBV4-1|NA|TRBJ1-5|NA
TGCGCCAGCAGCCTCAGGCGACAGTACTATCAGCCCCAGCATTTT
CASSLRRQYYQPQHF
>TRBV27|few|TRBJ1-1|NA
TGTGCCAGCAGACAGGGGAACACTGAAGCTTTCTTT
CASRQGNTEAFF
>TRBV11-3|few|TRBJ2-5|NA
TGTGCCAGCAGCCCCGGGGGTGGAGAGACCCAGTACTTC
CASSPGGGETQYF
>TRBV29-1|NA|TRBJ2-1|NA
TGCAGCGTTGAAGATCCCGGGGTGAAAATGGATGAGCAGTTCTTC
CSVEDPGVKMDEQFF
>TRBV2|NA|TRBJ1-1|NA
TGTGCCAGCAGAGTCGGGGGGAACACTGAAGCTTTCTTT
CASRVGGNTEAFF
>TRBV28|NA|TRBJ2-3|NA
TGTGCCAGCAGTTCCCAGACAGATACGCAGTATTTT
CASSSQTDTQYF
>TRBV30|NA|TRBJ1-5|NA
TGTGCCTGGAGTGTACAGGGCAATCAGCCCCAGCATTTT
CAWSVQGNQPQHF
>TRBV21-1|NA|TRBJ1-4|NA
TGTGCCAGCCGCGACAGGGGTAATGAAAAACTGTTTTTT
CASRDRGNEKLFF
>TRBV5-6|many|TRBJ1-4|TRBD1
TGTGCCAGCAGGAGCCGACAGGGATGGGAAAAACTGTTTTTT
CASRSRQGWEKLFF
>TRBV4-1|NA|TRBJ2-2|TRBD2
TGCGCCAGCAGCCAAGAAGGAGGAGCGGGAGGGATCACCGGGGAGCTGTTTTTT
CASSQEGGAGGITGELFF
>TRBV5-3|NA|TRBJ1-1|NA
TGTGCCAGAAGCTTGTGTAGAAACACTGAAGCTTTCTTT
CARSLCRNTEAFF
>TRBV12-5|NA|TRBJ1-5|NA
TGTGCTAGTGGTTTGGGGGGAGAAGGTCAGCCCCAGCATTTT
CASGLGGEGQPQHF
>TRBV11-2|NA|TRBJ2-5|NA
TGTGCCAGCACCCTTATGGGGGGGCCGGGGGAGACCCAGTACTTC
CASTLMGGPGETQYF
>TRBV5-6|few|TRBJ2-7|NA
TGTGCCAGCAGCTTGGGAGTGCTCTCCTACGAGCAGTACTTC
CASSLGVLSYEQYF
>TRBV4-3|NA|TRBJ2-5|TRBD2
TGCGCCAGCAGCCAAGATGGGGGGGAGGTGGAGACCCAGTACTTC
CASSQDGGEVETQYF
>TRBV29-1|NA|TRBJ2-3|NA
TGCAGCTTTCCTAGCCAGGGGACGGAAAGACCAGGCACAGATACGCAGTATTTT
CSFPSQGTERPGTDTQYF
>TRBV5-1|few|TRBJ1-1|NA
TGCGCCAGCAGCCTACAGGGGAACACTGAAGCTTTCTTT
CASSLQGNTEAFF
>TRBV19|NA|TRBJ2-7|TRBD1
TGTGCCAGTAGTACTCGGGACAGGGGGCTAGGCGAGCAGTACTTC
CASSTRDRGLGEQYF
>TRBV21-1|NA|TRBJ1-2|NA
TGTGCCAGCAGCAAAGGTCCGCGGGGGGTTTACTATGGCTACACCTTC
CASSKGPRGVYYGYTF
>TRBV29-1|NA|TRBJ2-5|NA
TGCAGCGTTGACCTTGCGGGGGCGGGGGAGACCCAGTACTTC
CSVDLAGAGETQYF
>TRBV7-6|NA|TRBJ2-2|NA
TGTGCCAGCAGGCCCGGCGGGGGGGAGCTGTTTTTT
CASRPGGGELFF
>TRBV4-1|few|TRBJ1-4|TRBD1
TGCGCCAGCAGCCTCCGGACAGGGGGAAATGAAAAACTGTTTTTT
CASSLRTGGNEKLFF
>TRBV5-1|NA|TRBJ2-3|NA
TGCGCCAGCACCCTAGGGGGCCTAAGCGGGGGTAATACGCAGTATTTT
CASTLGGLSGGNTQYF
>TRBV28|few|TRBJ1-5|TRBD1
TGTGCCAGCAGACCGACAGGGCCCCAGAGCAATCAGCCCCAGCATTTT
CASRPTGPQSNQPQHF
>TRBV11-1|NA|TRBJ2-3|TRBD2
TGTGCCAGCAGCGTCACGACTAGCGGGAGGGGCACAGATACGCAGTATTTT
CASSVTTSGRGTDTQYF
>TRBV11-2|NA|TRBJ2-7|NA
TGTGCCAGCAGCTTAGTAGTTGGTGGGGGGGCCCCCTACGAGCAGTACTTC
CASSLVVGGGAPYEQYF
>TRBV9|once|TRBJ2-4|TRBD1
TGTGCCAGCAGCGACGACAGGGTAATAGTCAAAAACATTCAGTACTTC
CASSDDRVIVKNIQYF
>TRBV2|few|TRBJ1-3|TRBD1
TGTGCCAGCAGGCCTGACAGGGGGCAAGGAAACACCATATATTTT
CASRPDRGQGNTIYF
>TRBV30|NA|TRBJ1-6|NA
TGTGCCTGGAGTGTTGCAGGGGCTTCACCCCTCCACTTT
CAWSVAGASPLHF
>TRBV29-1|NA|TRBJ1-3|TRBD1
TGCAGCGTTGGGGGGAGGACAGGGGATGGAAACACCATATATTTT
CSVGGRTGDGNTIYF
>TRBV18|few|TRBJ1-2|NA
TGTGCCAGCTCACCTTCACGTCAGGGAGGGAACTATGGCTACACCTTC
CASSPSRQGGNYGYTF
>TRBV5-1|NA|TRBJ2-3|TRBD1
TGCGCCAGCATTTCCGGGACAGCAACAGATACGCAGTATTTT
CASISGTATDTQYF
>TRBV5-4|NA|TRBJ2-5|NA
TGTGCCAGCAGCATGGGGGGACAGAGCCAAGAGACCCAGTACTTC
CASSMGGQSQETQYF
>TRBV6-1|few|TRBJ1-3|TRBD1
TGTGCCAGCAGTGGGGGGACAGGACCCTTCTCTGGAAACACCATATATTTT
CASSGGTGPFSGNTIYF
>TRBV6-1|NA|TRBJ1-1|TRBD1
TGTGCCAGCAGTGAAGGGGGGACAGTTCACGAAGCTTTCTTT
CASSEGGTVHEAFF
>TRBV7-3|NA|TRBJ1-2|NA
TGTGCCAGCAGTCCGATGGACAGAACTAACTATGGCTACACCTTC
CASSPMDRTNYGYTF
>TRBV5-1|NA|TRBJ1-2|TRBD1
TGCGCCAGCAGCGCGGGACAGGGAATTGATGGCTACACCTTC
CASSAGQGIDGYTF
>TRBV4-1|NA|TRBJ2-3|NA
TGCGCCAGCAGCCAAGATCTCTACGCGGGGAGCACAGATACGCAGTATTTT
CASSQDLYAGSTDTQYF